These 3 T cell receptor beta chains share one sample of origin, sequenced in a study of blood T cell repertoires in COVID-19. The assay was immunoSEQ multiplex PCR, and TCRdb's table has in-frame clones only and misses some. The table lists 180,000 or so clones, roughly 89% of them singletons. The sequencing input was peripheral blood. Receptor source: a woman aged 45-65 years with acute or convalescent COVID-19.

The V and J genes are TRBV7-2 and TRBJ2-3; 11 bases map to TRBD2. There are 19 residues in the CDR3. Germline trimming cut 1 base from V and 2 bases from J; bases unmatched to any gene: 11. In germline, CDR1 is SGHTA, CDR2 FQGNSA. The CDR3 nucleotides read TGTGCCAGCAGCTTAGACGTTGCTAGCGGGGGGCCTCCCACAGATACGCAGTATTTT. This translates into CASSLDVASGGPPTDTQYF.

The gene calls are TRBV19 and TRBJ2-3; 8 bases fit TRBD2. V lost 5 bases to trimming and J lost 0 bases; unmatched junction nucleotides: 4. The CDR3 runs to 15 residues. CDR1 LNHDA and CDR2 SQIVND come from the germline V gene (reference sequence). The CDR3 sequence is CASSQLAASTDTQYF. Written as DNA, the CDR3 is TGTGCCAGTAGTCAACTAGCGGCTAGCACAGATACGCAGTATTTT.

The chain recombines TRBV6-5 with TRBJ2-2; tentatively, D is TRBD1 (6 bases). This CDR3 has 14 amino acids. V was clipped by 6 bases and J by 5 bases, with 13 bases between them. The germline CDR1 and CDR2 sequences are MNHEY and SVGAGI. The CDR3, as DNA: TGTGCCAGCAGAGATCAACAGGGAACCGGGGAGCTGTTTTTT. The encoded protein is CASRDQQGTGELFF.